This paragraph reports one T cell receptor (beta chain). This specimen comes from a study of cytomegalovirus exposure and HLA in healthy donors. In the study overall: HLA-typed donors contributed 65 million to 85 million unique TCRs, which were held in an early data release. Ancestry clustering placed more than 65% of a few hundred genotyped donors in the Caucasian-associated cluster.

PCR involved 60 Vbeta and 13 Jbeta primers. TCRdb's table, derived via immunoSEQ multiplex PCR, lists solely in-frame clones and lacks some. The sample consists of approximately 250,000 clones, roughly 81% of them appearing once. V lost 6 bases, J lost 2 bases, and 11 bases lay in between. Germline V gene lookup returns CDR1 SNHLY and CDR2 FYNNEI. The CDR3 length is 14 residues. The rearrangement uses TRBV2 and TRBJ1-5; a weak D match, TRBD1 (6 bases). Source material: PBMCs. The receptor was isolated from a girl aged 2-10 years in good health and CMV-seronegative. The CDR3 nucleotides are TGTGCCAGCAGCCGGAGACAGGGCAATCAGCCCCAGCATTTT. Protein sequence: CASSRRQGNQPQHF. Drawing the rest from reference TRBV2 and TRBJ1-5, the complete variable domain is EPEVTQTPSHQVTQMGQEVILRCVPISNHLYFYWYRQILGQKVEFLVSFYNNEISEKSEIFDDQFSVERPDGSNFTLKIRSTKLEDSAMYFCASSRRQGNQPQHFGDGTRLSIL.